This T cell receptor beta chain stems from a study of cytomegalovirus exposure and HLA in healthy donors. Trimming took 2 bases from V and 6 from J; bases not matched to a gene: 6. The CDR3 runs to 14 residues. Looked up from germline, CDR1 is SEHNR and CDR2 is FQNEAQ (reference sequence). TCRdb's table, derived via immunoSEQ multiplex PCR, lists solely in-frame clones and lacks some. Of about 98,000 clones in the sample, around 88% were seen once. This clone was seen only a few times. Its antigen is still unknown. Notes on the study in general: It was reported that the classifier diagnosed cytomegalovirus status with high specificity and sensitivity in both the original and validation cohorts. Cytomegalovirus association was listed for under 200 TCR beta chains.

Sequencing used PBMCs. This receptor was obtained from a woman under 40 in good health and CMV-seronegative. The gene calls are TRBV7-9 and TRBJ2-7; 8 nucleotides agree with TRBD1. The CDR3 DNA follows: TGTGCCAGCAGCTTACCAGGGGGCGGAGGCGAGCAGTACTTC. Protein sequence: CASSLPGGGGEQYF.